The clone carrying this T cell receptor beta chain was seen just once. Data came from immunoSEQ multiplex PCR; TCRdb stores just in-frame clones and leaves some out. The data contain tens of thousands of clones, around 73% of them singletons. These data belong to a study of T cells in tumors after PD-1 blockade. The wider study: Patients had no prior checkpoint blockade, systemic immunosuppressants, or anti-cancer therapy within 4 weeks.

Germline CDR1 SGHVS, CDR2 FQNEAQ. CDR3 length: 15 residues. Tumor or blood genomic DNA was sequenced, with inputs of about 550 ng to 6,500 ng. V and J are TRBV7-8 and TRBJ2-5, with 8 bases lining up with TRBD2. The J call may be mistaken, given a closer DNA end match to TRBJ2-7. Material: PBMCs, obtained after anti-PD-1 treatment. This receptor was identified in a human donor with basal cell carcinoma. The DNA for the CDR3 is TGTGCCAGCAGCTTAACCGGGAGGGCCAGTTACGAGCAGTACTTC. It encodes CASSLTGRASYEQYF.